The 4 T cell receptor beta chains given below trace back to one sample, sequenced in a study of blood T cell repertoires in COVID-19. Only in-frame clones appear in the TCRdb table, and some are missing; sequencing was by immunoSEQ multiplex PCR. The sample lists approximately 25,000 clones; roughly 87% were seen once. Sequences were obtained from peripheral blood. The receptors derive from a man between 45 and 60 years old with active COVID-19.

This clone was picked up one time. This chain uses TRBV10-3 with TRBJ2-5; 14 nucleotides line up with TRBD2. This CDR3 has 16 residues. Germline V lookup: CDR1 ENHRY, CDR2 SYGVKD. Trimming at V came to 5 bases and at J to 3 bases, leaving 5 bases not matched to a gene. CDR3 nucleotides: TGTGCCATCAGTCCGACTAGCGGGAGGGCCAAAGAGACCCAGTACTTC. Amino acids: CAISPTSGRAKETQYF.

The CDR3 region has the DNA TGTGCCAGCAGCTTTCGACAGGGCTCTGGAAACACCATATATTTT. Its protein product is CASSFRQGSGNTIYF. The chain has TRBV11-2 and TRBJ1-3, with 7 bases matching TRBD1. Germline V gene data show CDR1 as SGHAT and CDR2 as FQNNGV. This CDR3 is built from 15 residues. Trimming cost V 3 bases and J 0 bases; bases outside gene matches: 2.

CDR3 sequence (DNA): TGTGCCAGCAGCCCCGGGACAGGGGCTTTCTCCTATAATTCACCCCTCCACTTT. Its protein product is CASSPGTGAFSYNSPLHF. The J gene is TRBJ1-6, the V gene TRBV14; 10 bases match TRBD1. The CDR3 has 18 amino acids. V trimming: 4 bases; J trimming: 0 bases; junction bases outside the gene matches: 6. The germline V gene encodes CDR1 SGHDN and CDR2 FVKESK.

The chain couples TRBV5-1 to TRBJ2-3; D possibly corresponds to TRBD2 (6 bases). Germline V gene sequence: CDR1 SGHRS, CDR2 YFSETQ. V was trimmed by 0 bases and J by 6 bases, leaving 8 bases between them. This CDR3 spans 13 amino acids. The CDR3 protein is CASSLGLEDTQYF. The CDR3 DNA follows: TGCGCCAGCAGCTTGGGACTAGAGGATACGCAGTATTTT.